This T cell receptor (beta chain) was sequenced in a study of chemoradiotherapy in HPV16-positive cancers. The wider study: Functional T-cell assays on a couple of HPV16-positive patients' cells defined candidate HPV-specific clones and common TCR motifs.

Assay used: immunoSEQ multiplex PCR; TCRdb lists only in-frame clones, some missing. There are about 23,000 clones in the sample; roughly 90% occur only once, and more than 4% lies in the top ten. Study-level points and caveats: During treatment, candidate HPV-specific clones and E7-related motifs expanded in tumor. The functional HPV-specific definition rests on just a couple of HPV16-positive patients.

Germline CDR1 SGHAT, CDR2 FQNNGV. This CDR3 has 14 residues. The V segment lost 8 bases and the J segment 5 bases; nucleotides outside the gene matches: 10. Over chemoradiotherapy, repertoires were sampled more than once. With respect to this clone: Its target is not known.

The material was blood, obtained from a patient who underwent chemoradiotherapy. The receptor was derived from a human donor with HPV-associated anogenital cancer. The chain combines TRBV11-2 with TRBJ2-5, with 8 bases matching TRBD2. The DNA of the CDR3 is TGTGCCAGCTCGCGGGGGGCGATCTCGGAGACCCAGTACTTC. Protein sequence: CASSRGAISETQYF.